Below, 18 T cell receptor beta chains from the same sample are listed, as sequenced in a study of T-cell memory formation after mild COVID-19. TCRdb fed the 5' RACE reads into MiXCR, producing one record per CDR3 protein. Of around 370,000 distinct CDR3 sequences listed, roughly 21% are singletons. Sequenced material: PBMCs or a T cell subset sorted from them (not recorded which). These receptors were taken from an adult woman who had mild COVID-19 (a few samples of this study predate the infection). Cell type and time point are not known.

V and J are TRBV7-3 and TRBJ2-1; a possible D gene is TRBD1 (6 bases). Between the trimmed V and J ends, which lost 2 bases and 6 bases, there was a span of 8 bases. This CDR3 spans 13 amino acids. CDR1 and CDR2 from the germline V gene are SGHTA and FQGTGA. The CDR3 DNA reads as TGTGCCAGCAGCTTAGTAGGGGGCAATGAGCAGTTCTTC. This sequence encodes CASSLVGGNEQFF.

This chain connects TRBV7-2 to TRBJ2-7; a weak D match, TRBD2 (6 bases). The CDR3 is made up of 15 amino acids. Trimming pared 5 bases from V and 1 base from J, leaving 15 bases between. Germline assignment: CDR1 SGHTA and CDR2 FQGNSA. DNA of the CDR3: TGTGCCAGCAGCATGGAGGGGCGCACTTCCTACGAGCAGTACTTC. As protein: CASSMEGRTSYEQYF.

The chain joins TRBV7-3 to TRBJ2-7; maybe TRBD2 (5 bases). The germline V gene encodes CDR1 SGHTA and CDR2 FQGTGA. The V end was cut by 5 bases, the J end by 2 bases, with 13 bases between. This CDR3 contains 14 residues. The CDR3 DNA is TGTGCCAGCAGCCCGGCGGGCGGACCCTACGAGCAGTACTTC. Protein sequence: CASSPAGGPYEQYF.

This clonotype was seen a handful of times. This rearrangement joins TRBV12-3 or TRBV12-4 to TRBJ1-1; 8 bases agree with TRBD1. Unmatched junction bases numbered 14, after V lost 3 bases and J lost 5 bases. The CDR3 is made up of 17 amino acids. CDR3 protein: CASSFGGTGGNPTEAFF. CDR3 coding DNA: TGTGCCAGCAGTTTCGGGGGGACAGGAGGGAACCCGACTGAAGCTTTCTTT.

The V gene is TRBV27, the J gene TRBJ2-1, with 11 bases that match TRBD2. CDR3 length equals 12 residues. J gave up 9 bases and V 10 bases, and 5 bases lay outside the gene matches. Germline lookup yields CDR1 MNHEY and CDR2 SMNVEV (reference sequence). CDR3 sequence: CATKLAGAEQFF. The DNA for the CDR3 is TGTGCCACCAAACTAGCGGGAGCTGAGCAGTTCTTC.

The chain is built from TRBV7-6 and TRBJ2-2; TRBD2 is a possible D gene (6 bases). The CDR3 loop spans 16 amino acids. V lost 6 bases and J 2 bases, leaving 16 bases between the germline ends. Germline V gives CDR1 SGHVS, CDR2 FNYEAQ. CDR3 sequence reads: CASSGGAGTNTGELFF. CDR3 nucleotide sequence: TGTGCCAGCAGTGGAGGGGCAGGGACTAACACCGGGGAGCTGTTTTTT.

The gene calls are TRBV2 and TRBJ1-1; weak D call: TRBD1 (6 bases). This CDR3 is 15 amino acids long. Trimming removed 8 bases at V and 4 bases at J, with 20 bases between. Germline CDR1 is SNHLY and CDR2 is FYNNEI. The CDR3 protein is CASGPWEGEGTEAFF. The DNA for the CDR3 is TGTGCCAGCGGTCCGTGGGAGGGGGAGGGCACTGAAGCTTTCTTT.

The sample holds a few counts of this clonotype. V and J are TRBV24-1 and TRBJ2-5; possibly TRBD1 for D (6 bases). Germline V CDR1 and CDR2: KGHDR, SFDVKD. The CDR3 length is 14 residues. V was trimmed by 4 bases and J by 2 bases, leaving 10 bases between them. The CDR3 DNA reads TGTGCCACCAGTGACCCGGACAGTCAAGAGACCCAGTACTTC. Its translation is CATSDPDSQETQYF.

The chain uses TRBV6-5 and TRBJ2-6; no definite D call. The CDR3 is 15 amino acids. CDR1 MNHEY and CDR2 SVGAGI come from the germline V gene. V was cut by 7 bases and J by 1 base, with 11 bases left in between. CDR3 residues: CASTPRRSGANVLTF. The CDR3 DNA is TGTGCCAGCACGCCGAGGAGATCTGGGGCCAACGTCCTGACTTTC.

The chain's CDR3 is CASSFWDGTPYEQYF. DNA for the CDR3: TGTGCCAGCAGCTTCTGGGACGGAACCCCCTACGAGCAGTACTTC. The chain carries TRBV7-2 and TRBJ2-7; D is possibly TRBD1 or TRBD2 (5 bases each). The CDR3 has 15 amino acids. The V gene's germline CDR1 is SGHTA and CDR2 FQGNSA. The V and J ends lost 3 bases and 2 bases respectively, with 14 bases between them.

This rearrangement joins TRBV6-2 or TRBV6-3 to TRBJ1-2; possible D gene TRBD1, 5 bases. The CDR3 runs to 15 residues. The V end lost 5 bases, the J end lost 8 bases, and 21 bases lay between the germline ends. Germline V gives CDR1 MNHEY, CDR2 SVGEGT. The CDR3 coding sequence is TGTGCCAGCAGTACTGCCGATTATTACCGGGGCGGCTACACCTTC. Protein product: CASSTADYYRGGYTF.

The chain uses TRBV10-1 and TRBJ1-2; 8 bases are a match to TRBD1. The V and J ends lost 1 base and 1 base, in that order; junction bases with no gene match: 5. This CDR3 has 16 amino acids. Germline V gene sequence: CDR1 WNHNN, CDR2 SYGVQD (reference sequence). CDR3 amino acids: CASSELSDRDNYGYTF. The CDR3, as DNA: TGCGCCAGCAGTGAGTTATCGGACAGGGATAACTATGGCTACACCTTC.

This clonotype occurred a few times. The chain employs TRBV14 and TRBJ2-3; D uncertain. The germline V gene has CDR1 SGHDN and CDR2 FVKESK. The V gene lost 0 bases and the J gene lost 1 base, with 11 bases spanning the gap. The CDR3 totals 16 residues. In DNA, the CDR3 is TGTGCCAGCAGCCAAGATATGGGCCTACGCACAGATACGCAGTATTTT. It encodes CASSQDMGLRTDTQYF.

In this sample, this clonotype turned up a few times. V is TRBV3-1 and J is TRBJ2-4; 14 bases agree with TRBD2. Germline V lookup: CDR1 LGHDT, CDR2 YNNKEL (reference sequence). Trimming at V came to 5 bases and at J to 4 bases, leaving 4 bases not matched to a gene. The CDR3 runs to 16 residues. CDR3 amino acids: CASSTRLAGGKNIQYF. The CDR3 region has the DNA TGTGCCAGCAGCACCCGACTAGCGGGGGGGAAAAACATTCAGTACTTC.

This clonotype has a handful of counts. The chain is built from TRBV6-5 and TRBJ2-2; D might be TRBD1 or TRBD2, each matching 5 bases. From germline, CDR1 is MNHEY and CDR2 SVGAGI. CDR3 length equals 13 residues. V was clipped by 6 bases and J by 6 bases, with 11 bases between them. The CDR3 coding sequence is TGTGCCAGCAGATTTGGGGGATCCGGGGAGCTGTTTTTT. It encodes CASRFGGSGELFF.

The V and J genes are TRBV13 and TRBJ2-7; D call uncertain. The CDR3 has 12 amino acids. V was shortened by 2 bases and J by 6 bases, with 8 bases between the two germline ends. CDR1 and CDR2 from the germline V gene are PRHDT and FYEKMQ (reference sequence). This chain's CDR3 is CASSLSWGEQYF. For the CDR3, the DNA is TGTGCCAGCAGCTTATCTTGGGGCGAGCAGTACTTC.

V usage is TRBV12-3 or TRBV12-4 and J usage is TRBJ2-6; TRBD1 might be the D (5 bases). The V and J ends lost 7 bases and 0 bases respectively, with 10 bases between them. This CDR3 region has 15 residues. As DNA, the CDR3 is TGTGCCAGCAAGCGACAGAGCTCTGGGGCCAACGTCCTGACTTTC. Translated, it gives CASKRQSSGANVLTF.

CDR3 in DNA: TGTGCCAGCAGTTTAAGTGGCTACGGAACCTACGAGCAGTACTTC. Protein: CASSLSGYGTYEQYF. The V and J genes are TRBV27 and TRBJ2-7; D unresolved. The CDR3 totals 15 residues. Germline V gene data show CDR1 as MNHEY and CDR2 as SMNVEV (reference sequence). Between the trimmed V and J ends, which lost 2 bases and 2 bases, there was a span of 13 bases.